One sample yielded the 23 T cell receptor beta chains listed below, sequenced in a study of cytomegalovirus exposure and HLA in healthy donors (TCRdb year 2017). The method was the immunoSEQ multiplex PCR assay. For the multiplex PCR, a mixture combining 60 forward primers for TCR Vbeta segments and 13 reverse primers for TCR Jbeta segments was used. Imported from immuneACCESS, the table was reduced by TCRdb to in-frame sequences with V and J called. These copies leave out some clones; in studies compared against another copy, an unresolved V gene accounts for under half, and the cause of the remainder is not known. This sample comprises fewer than 130,000 clones, roughly 70% of them detected only once. Under 13% of the sample is taken by the ten largest. Material for sequencing was PBMCs. The receptors derive from a man in his forties or fifties in good health and CMV-seropositive.

This clone was detected only a few times. This rearrangement joins TRBV6-5 to TRBJ1-1; D remains unclear. Germline loops: CDR1 MNHEY, CDR2 SVGAGI. Between the trimmed V and J ends, which lost 4 bases and 0 bases, there was a span of 6 bases. This CDR3 spans 13 amino acids. CDR3 protein: CASSSTLNTEAFF. The CDR3 region has the DNA TGTGCCAGCAGTTCCACACTGAACACTGAAGCTTTCTTT.

V and J are TRBV19 and TRBJ2-1, with 8 bases lining up with TRBD2. Germline CDR1 LNHDA, CDR2 SQIVND (reference sequence). This CDR3 has 15 residues. Trimming cost V 0 bases and J 5 bases; bases outside gene matches: 3. The DNA of the CDR3 is TGTGCCAGTAGTATAGACGGGAGGGCCGACAATGAGCAGTTCTTC. This codes for CASSIDGRADNEQFF.

This chain links TRBV4-1 with TRBJ2-5; 14 positions match TRBD2. The trim removed 3 bases at V and 3 bases at J, leaving 3 bases unmatched. The length of the CDR3 is 16 residues. The V gene's germline CDR1 is MGHRA and CDR2 YSYEKL. The CDR3 DNA reads TGCGCCAGCAGCCAGCTGGGACTAGCGGGAGAAGAGACCCAGTACTTC. Amino acids: CASSQLGLAGEETQYF.

The CDR3 loop reads CASSEVPGEKLFF. The CDR3 nucleotides are TGTGCCAGCAGTGAAGTCCCAGGGGAAAAACTGTTTTTT. The chain has TRBV6-1 and TRBJ1-4, with D possibly TRBD1 on 5 matching bases. This CDR3 spans 13 amino acids. Germline V CDR1 and CDR2: MNHNS, SASEGT. V lost 1 base to trimming and J lost 8 bases, with 8 bases between them.

J is TRBJ1-1 and V is TRBV9, with a tentative D call TRBD1 (6 bases). Looked up from germline, CDR1 is SGDLS and CDR2 is YYNGEE. CDR3 length: 14 residues. Trimming pared 5 bases from V and 0 bases from J, leaving 11 bases between. The CDR3 DNA reads TGTGCCAGCAGTCAACAGGGCATGAACACTGAAGCTTTCTTT. Amino acids: CASSQQGMNTEAFF.

The chain employs TRBV5-1 and TRBJ2-3; 13 positions match TRBD2. Trimming took 5 bases from V and 4 from J; bases not matched to a gene: 7. The CDR3 contains 16 residues. Germline CDR1 SGHRS, CDR2 YFSETQ. In DNA, the CDR3 is TGCGCCAGCAGTTCGAGGACTAGCGGGAGAGCAGATACGCAGTATTTT. It encodes CASSSRTSGRADTQYF.

The chain links TRBV18 to TRBJ2-1, with D perhaps TRBD2 (5 bases). Germline CDR1 KGHSH, CDR2 LQKENI. The V gene lost 3 bases and the J gene lost 8 bases, with 11 bases spanning the gap. The CDR3 loop spans 13 amino acids. The CDR3 nucleotides are TGTGCCAGCTCACCGAGGACTTCCCATGAGCAGTTCTTC. This translates into CASSPRTSHEQFF.

The chain carries TRBV10-3 and TRBJ1-5; 7 nucleotides line up with TRBD1. Unmatched junction bases numbered 2, after V lost 8 bases and J lost 4 bases. The CDR3 spans 12 residues. CDR1 is ENHRY, CDR2 SYGVKD, per germline. DNA for the CDR3: TGTGCCATCGGGACAGATAATCAGCCCCAGCATTTT. It specifies CAIGTDNQPQHF.

The chain joins TRBV2 to TRBJ1-2, with D maybe TRBD1 (6 bases). V lost 5 bases and J 7 bases, leaving 17 bases between the germline ends. Looked up from germline, CDR1 is SNHLY and CDR2 is FYNNEI. The CDR3 sequence is 14 residues long. CDR3 residues: CASSTSDRGSGYTF. The DNA of the CDR3 is TGTGCCAGCAGTACCTCGGACAGAGGCAGTGGCTACACCTTC.

This chain joins TRBV7-9 and TRBJ1-4; D possibly corresponds to TRBD1 (5 bases). Per germline, CDR1 SEHNR and CDR2 FQNEAQ (reference sequence). This CDR3 has 13 residues. Trimming left V 4 bases short and J 4 bases short, with 7 bases between. CDR3: CASSSRVNEKLFF. CDR3 nucleotides: TGTGCCAGCAGCTCCAGGGTTAATGAAAAACTGTTTTTT.

This clone was detected only once. This chain connects TRBV30 to TRBJ2-1, with 14 bases lining up with TRBD2. The ends lost 4 bases at V and 7 bases at J; junction bases unmatched: 6. The CDR3 runs 15 residues. Germline-derived CDR1 and CDR2 are GTSNPN and SVGIG (reference sequence). CDR3 sequence reads: CAWNLGLAGVNEQFF. The CDR3 DNA follows: TGTGCCTGGAACTTGGGACTAGCGGGAGTTAATGAGCAGTTCTTC.

Notes on this clone: The sample has other DNA sequences that encode this CDR3 too. The chain has TRBV6-4 and TRBJ1-2; 11 bases fit TRBD1. The V gene's germline CDR1 is MRHNA and CDR2 SNTAGT. The CDR3 covers 15 residues. V gave up 0 bases and J gave up 4 bases; unmatched junction bases: 1. For the CDR3, the DNA is TGTGCCAGCAGTGACTCGGGACAGGGGGTCTATGGCTACACCTTC. It yields the protein CASSDSGQGVYGYTF.

The chain has TRBV4-3 and TRBJ1-1, with TRBD1 matching over 7 bases. Germline assignment: CDR1 LGHNA and CDR2 YSLEER. Germline trimming cut 0 bases from V and 3 bases from J; bases unmatched to any gene: 7. The CDR3 spans 16 residues. In nucleotides, the CDR3 is TGCGCCAGCAGCCAAGATCGAGGGGGCGCCGACACTGAAGCTTTCTTT. This sequence encodes CASSQDRGGADTEAFF.

This chain joins TRBV14 and TRBJ2-2; 13 nucleotides match TRBD2. The V and J ends lost 4 bases and 7 bases, in that order; junction bases with no gene match: 18. Germline V gene lookup returns CDR1 SGHDN and CDR2 FVKESK. The CDR3 runs 20 residues. CDR3 sequence: CASSPYGLAGEVPRGGELFF. The CDR3 coding sequence is TGTGCCAGCAGCCCCTATGGACTAGCGGGAGAGGTCCCCCGGGGCGGGGAGCTGTTTTTT.

The chain links TRBV7-9 to TRBJ2-7; 7 nucleotides agree with TRBD2. The V segment lost 5 bases and the J segment 0 bases; nucleotides outside the gene matches: 10. The CDR3 has 16 residues. Germline CDR1 reads SEHNR; CDR2 reads FQNEAQ (reference sequence). Here the CDR3 DNA reads TGTGCCAGCAGCCCCCGTAGGAGCGGGACCTCCTACGAGCAGTACTTC. The encoded protein is CASSPRRSGTSYEQYF.

The chain uses TRBV28 and TRBJ2-1, with D perhaps TRBD1 (5 bases). Trimming pared 6 bases from V and 8 bases from J, leaving 20 bases between. This CDR3 contains 15 residues. Germline V CDR1 and CDR2: MDHEN, SYDVKM. As DNA, the CDR3 is TGTGCCAGCAGCCCCTCGGACGAGACCAGGGATGAGCAGTTCTTC. It yields the protein CASSPSDETRDEQFF.

This chain uses TRBV9 with TRBJ2-1; D not certain. V was trimmed by 3 bases and J by 0 bases, leaving 13 bases between them. Germline values: CDR1 SGDLS, CDR2 YYNGEE. The CDR3 has 16 amino acids. CDR3 region: CASSARDFNSYNEQFF. CDR3 DNA sequence: TGTGCCAGCAGCGCTAGAGACTTCAACTCCTACAATGAGCAGTTCTTC. The entire variable domain, with the rest obtained from reference TRBV9 and TRBJ2-1, is as follows: DSGVTQTPKHLITATGQRVTLRCSPRSGDLSVYWYQQSLDQGLQFLIQYYNGEERAKGNILERFSAQQFPDLHSELNLSSLELGDSALYFCASSARDFNSYNEQFFGPGTRLTVL.

The rearrangement links TRBV29-1 to TRBJ1-4, with no clear D. The CDR3 contains 12 residues. The germline CDR1 and CDR2 sequences are SQVTM and ANQGSEA. V was cut by 6 bases and J by 7 bases, with 12 bases left in between. The CDR3 loop reads CSVSASGEKLFF. CDR3 nucleotides: TGCAGCGTCTCCGCATCGGGTGAAAAACTGTTTTTT.

The rearrangement joins TRBV9 to TRBJ1-1, with D possibly matching TRBD1 (6 bases). The V end was cut by 1 base, the J end by 6 bases, with 16 bases between. Germline values: CDR1 SGDLS, CDR2 YYNGEE. The CDR3 has 15 amino acids. The CDR3 bases are TGTGCCAGCAGCGTAAACCCGGACAGTTCTTCTGAAGCTTTCTTT. This codes for CASSVNPDSSSEAFF.

The gene calls are TRBV7-9 and TRBJ2-5, with TRBD1 as a possible D gene (6 bases). This CDR3 has 16 amino acids. The V and J ends lost 1 base and 5 bases respectively, with 17 bases between them. Germline values: CDR1 SEHNR, CDR2 FQNEAQ (reference sequence). The CDR3: CASSLVGGATSETQYF. DNA of the CDR3: TGTGCCAGCAGCTTAGTAGGGGGAGCGACCTCCGAGACCCAGTACTTC.

The CDR3 DNA reads as TGTGCCAGCAGTTCCTCTCCGGGACAGGGGGCGAACGAGCAGTACTTC. Encoded protein: CASSSSPGQGANEQYF. The rearrangement joins TRBV13 to TRBJ2-7; TRBD1 matches 12 bases. The V segment lost 6 bases and the J segment 5 bases; nucleotides outside the gene matches: 11. Per the germline V gene, CDR1 is PRHDT and CDR2 is FYEKMQ (reference sequence). The CDR3 is 16 amino acids. The variable domain in full, with the rest retrieved from reference TRBV13 and TRBJ2-7, is AAGVIQSPRHLIKEKRETATLKCYPIPRHDTVYWYQQGPGQDPQFLISFYEKMQSDKGSIPDRFSAQQFSDYHSELNMSSLELGDSALYFCASSSSPGQGANEQYFGPGTRLTVT.

The chain combines TRBV5-6 with TRBJ2-5; D is perhaps TRBD1 (5 bases). From germline, CDR1 is SGHDT and CDR2 YYEEEE. V lost 1 base to trimming and J lost 3 bases, with 10 bases between them. The CDR3 runs to 14 residues. In DNA, the CDR3 is TGTGCCAGCAGCTTGACGGGCAGGGAAGAGACCCAGTACTTC. It translates to CASSLTGREETQYF.

The chain joins TRBV9 to TRBJ2-3; 8 bases are a match to TRBD2. With V trimmed by 0 bases and J by 1 base, 1 base remained unmatched. Looked up from germline, CDR1 is SGDLS and CDR2 is YYNGEE. The CDR3 runs 15 residues. In nucleotides, the CDR3 is TGTGCCAGCAGCGTAGCACTAGCGGGCACAGATACGCAGTATTTT. It yields the protein CASSVALAGTDTQYF.